This entry concerns a single TCR beta chain. How the authors handled the data: By means of reference gene primer amplification, nucleated cell counts were estimated. Using immunoSEQ multiplex PCR, the repertoire was profiled, and TCRdb retains in-frame clones only, with some absent. Clonal size and the V and J genes are those of that table, whereas D and trimming came from the DNA. Here the sample spans over 140,000 clones, roughly 81% being singletons. The CDR3 covers 14 residues. Germline CDR1 reads MDHEN; CDR2 reads SYDVKM. The V and J ends lost 6 bases and 0 bases respectively, with 11 bases between them. This entry belongs to a study of blood T cell repertoires in COVID-19. Study in general: Acute and convalescent COVID-19 samples came from the United States, Italy and Spain. T cells, B-cell-depleted T cells, or PBMCs provided the cDNA or gDNA that served as material.

The sequenced material came from peripheral blood. This TCR was recovered from a woman in her forties or fifties with active or convalescent COVID-19. V and J are TRBV28 and TRBJ1-2; weak D call: TRBD1 (6 bases). The CDR3 DNA reads TGTGCCAGCAGCTCAGGGGTCTCTAACTATGGCTACACCTTC. Protein sequence: CASSSGVSNYGYTF.